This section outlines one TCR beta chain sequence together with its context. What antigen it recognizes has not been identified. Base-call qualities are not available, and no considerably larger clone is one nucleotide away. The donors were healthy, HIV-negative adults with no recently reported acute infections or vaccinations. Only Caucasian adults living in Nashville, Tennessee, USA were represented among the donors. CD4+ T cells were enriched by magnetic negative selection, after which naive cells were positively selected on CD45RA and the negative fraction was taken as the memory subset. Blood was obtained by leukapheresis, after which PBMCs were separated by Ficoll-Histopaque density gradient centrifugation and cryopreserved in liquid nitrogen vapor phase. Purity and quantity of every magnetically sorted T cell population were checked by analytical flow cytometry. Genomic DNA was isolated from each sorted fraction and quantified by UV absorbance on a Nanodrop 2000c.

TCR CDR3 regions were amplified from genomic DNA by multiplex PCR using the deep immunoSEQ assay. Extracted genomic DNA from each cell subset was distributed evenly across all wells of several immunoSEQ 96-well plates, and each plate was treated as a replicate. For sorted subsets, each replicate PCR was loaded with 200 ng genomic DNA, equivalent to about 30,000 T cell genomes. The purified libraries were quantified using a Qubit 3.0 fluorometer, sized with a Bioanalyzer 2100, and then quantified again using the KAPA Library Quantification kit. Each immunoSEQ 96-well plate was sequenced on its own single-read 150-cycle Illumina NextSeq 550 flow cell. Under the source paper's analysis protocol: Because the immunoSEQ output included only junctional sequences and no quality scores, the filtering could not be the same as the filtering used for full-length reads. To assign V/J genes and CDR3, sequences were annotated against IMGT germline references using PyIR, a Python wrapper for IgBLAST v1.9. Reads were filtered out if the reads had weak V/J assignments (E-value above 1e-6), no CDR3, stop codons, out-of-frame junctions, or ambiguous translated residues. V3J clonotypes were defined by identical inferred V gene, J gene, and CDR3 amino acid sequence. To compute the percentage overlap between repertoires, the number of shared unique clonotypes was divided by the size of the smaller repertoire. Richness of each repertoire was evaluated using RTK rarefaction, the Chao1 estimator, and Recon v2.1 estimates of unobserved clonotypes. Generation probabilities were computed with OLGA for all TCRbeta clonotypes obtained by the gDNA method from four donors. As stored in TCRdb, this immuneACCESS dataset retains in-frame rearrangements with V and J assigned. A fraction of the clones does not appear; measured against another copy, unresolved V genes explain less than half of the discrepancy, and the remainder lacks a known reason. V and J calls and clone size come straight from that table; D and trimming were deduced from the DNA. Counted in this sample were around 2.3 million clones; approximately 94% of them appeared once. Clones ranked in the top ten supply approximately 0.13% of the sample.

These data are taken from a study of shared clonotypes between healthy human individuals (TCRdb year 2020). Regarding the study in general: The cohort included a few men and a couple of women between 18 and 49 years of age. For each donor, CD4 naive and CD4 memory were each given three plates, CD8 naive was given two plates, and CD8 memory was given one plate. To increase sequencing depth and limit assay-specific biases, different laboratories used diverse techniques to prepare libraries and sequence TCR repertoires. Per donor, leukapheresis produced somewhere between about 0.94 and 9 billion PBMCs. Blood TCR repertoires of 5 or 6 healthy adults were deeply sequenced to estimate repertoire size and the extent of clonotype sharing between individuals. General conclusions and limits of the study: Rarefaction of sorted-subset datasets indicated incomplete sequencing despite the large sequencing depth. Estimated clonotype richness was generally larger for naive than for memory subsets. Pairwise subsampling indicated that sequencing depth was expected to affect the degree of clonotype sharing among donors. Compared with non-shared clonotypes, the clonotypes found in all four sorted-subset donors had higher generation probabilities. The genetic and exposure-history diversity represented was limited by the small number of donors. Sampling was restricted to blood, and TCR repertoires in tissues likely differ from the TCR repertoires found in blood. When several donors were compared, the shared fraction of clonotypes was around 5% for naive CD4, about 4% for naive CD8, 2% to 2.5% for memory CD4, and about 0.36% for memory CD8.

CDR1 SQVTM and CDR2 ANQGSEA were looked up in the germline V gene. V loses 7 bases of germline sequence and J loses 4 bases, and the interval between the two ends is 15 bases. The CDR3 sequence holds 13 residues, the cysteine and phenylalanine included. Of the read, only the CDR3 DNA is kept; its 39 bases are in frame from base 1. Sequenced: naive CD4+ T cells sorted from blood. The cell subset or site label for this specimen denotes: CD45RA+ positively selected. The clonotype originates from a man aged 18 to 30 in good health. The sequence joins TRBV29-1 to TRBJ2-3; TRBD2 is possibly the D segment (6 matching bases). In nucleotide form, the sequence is TGCAGCGCTGCCGGGACTTCTGCAGATACGCAGTATTTT. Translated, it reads CSAAGTSADTQYF.